These T cell receptor beta chains were read from a single sample in a study of T cell changes during pregnancy in multiple sclerosis. Measured with immunoSEQ multiplex PCR; TCRdb has only the in-frame clones, and not every one. Of approximately 48,000 clones in the sample, 90% were seen once. Here the sequenced sample was CD8+ T cells from peripheral blood mononuclear cells, taken before pregnancy. The receptors derive from a female donor with multiple sclerosis, enrolled in a pregnancy study. CDR3s leave out the opening cysteine and the closing phenylalanine or tryptophan.

TRBJ1-1,TRBV7-9,ASSLGPGGAPNTEAF
TRBJ2-2,TRBV19,ASSAAGGSTGELF
TRBJ2-7,TRBV7-9,ASSPGQGGY
TRBJ1-2,TRBV4-1,ASSQDVEGAASTYGYT
TRBJ1-2,TRBV5-6,ASSWGQSVYGYT
TRBJ2-7,TRBV4-1,ASSPLTGTSYEQY
TRBJ2-5,TRBV6-1,ASSELGSSETQY
TRBJ1-2,TRBV6-1,ASPAGRSFDGYT
TRBJ1-5,TRBV21-1,ASSNYQNLGENQPQH
TRBJ2-5,TRBV6-1,ASLGLAETQY
TRBJ2-5,TRBV27,ASSPTGAVGSETQY
TRBJ2-3,TRBV6-4,ASSPERTGHGYTDTQY
TRBJ2-7,TRBV27,ASGGGNYEQY